The subject of this entry is one TCR beta chain. This entry comes from a study of blood T cell repertoires in COVID-19. Study overall: Sites across the United States, Italy and Spain contributed samples from acute and convalescent COVID-19. T cells, B-cell-depleted T cells, or PBMCs provided the cDNA or gDNA that served as material.

Original processing methods: The assay estimated nucleated cells by amplifying reference gene primers. Produced via immunoSEQ multiplex PCR; TCRdb's table is partial and in-frame only. D and trimming were read from the DNA, whereas the V and J calls and clone size are those reported in that table. The sample includes approximately 210,000 clones, roughly 89% of them seen just once. Per the germline V gene, CDR1 is SGHRS and CDR2 is YFSETQ. The CDR3 totals 16 residues. V was trimmed by 2 bases and J by 3 bases, leaving 12 bases between them. The source is a man aged 30 to 45 who had recovered from COVID-19. Sequencing was done on a sample of peripheral blood. The chain joins TRBV5-1 to TRBJ2-6, with a tentative D call TRBD2 (6 bases). CDR3 in DNA: TGCGCCAGCAGCTTAGCCCGGGGAGGTGGGGCCAACGTCCTGACTTTC. This encodes CASSLARGGGANVLTF.